This T cell receptor beta chain was observed in a study of blood T cell repertoires in COVID-19. This clone is a singleton in its sample. Trimming left V 5 bases short and J 6 bases short, with 13 bases between. There are 14 residues in the CDR3. Germline assignment: CDR1 SGHTA and CDR2 FQGTGA. TCRdb keeps only in-frame clones here, not all; method: immunoSEQ multiplex PCR. Seen here are approximately 110,000 clones, around four fifths observed once, and the top ten hold 0.65% to 0.9%. Sequenced material: peripheral blood. The TCR was taken from a woman between 65 and 79 years old with acute or convalescent COVID-19. The rearrangement joins TRBV7-3 to TRBJ2-2, with D perhaps matching TRBD2 (6 bases). CDR3 in amino acids: CASSPRDSPGELFF. Here the CDR3 DNA reads TGTGCCAGCAGCCCAAGGGACTCCCCCGGGGAGCTGTTTTTT.